This T cell receptor (beta chain) was captured in a study of graft-versus-host responses after intestinal transplantation. The ends were cut back, 4 bases at V and 3 bases at J, with 12 bases in the middle. Germline-derived CDR1 and CDR2 are MGHDK and SYGVNS. The CDR3 is 14 amino acids. Sequenced by immunoSEQ multiplex PCR; TCRdb stores in-frame clones only, minus some. Of fewer than 120,000 clones detected, 85% to 95% appear once; the ten largest clones hold around 0.55%. Study conclusions and caveats: Among circulating GvH clones, peak levels were associated with early post-transplant declines in HvG clones. Recipient marrow showed GvH clones, some seen first in ileum or blood.

A word on this clone: Its antigen is as yet unknown.

The chain links TRBV25-1 to TRBJ1-1; D may be TRBD1 (5 bases). The sample here was unstimulated CD8+ T cells sorted from spleen or lymph node cells, taken before intestinal transplant. This sequence originates from a human donor who received an intestinal transplant. The CDR3 protein is CASSVRDGDTEAFF. In DNA, the CDR3 is TGTGCCAGCAGTGTGCGGGACGGGGACACTGAAGCTTTCTTT.